The rows below give T cell receptor beta chains drawn from one sample of a study of early T cells in non-severe SARS-CoV-2 infection. TCRdb redid the calling of the 5' RACE reads with MiXCR, one entry per CDR3 protein. The table records tens of thousands of distinct CDR3 sequences, 9% to 15% of them present only once. The sample consisted of whole blood. The receptor source for this set is an adult who was a healthcare worker with PCR-confirmed SARS-CoV-2 infection or an uninfected control (not recorded which). Each CDR3 is given with its conserved first and last residue. The order of the fields is J gene, V gene, D gene, clone size, CDR3 DNA, CDR3 protein. D genes are given only for firm matches. The size of a clone is reported for some rows only, either as once, few or many, or as a class for expanded clones.

>TRBJ2-3|TRBV12-3/TRBV12-4|TRBD2|-
TGTGCCAGCAGTATAGCGGGGGGACTGGGTCGAGATACGCAGTATTTT
CASSIAGGLGRDTQYF
>TRBJ1-6|TRBV9|-|-
TGTGCCAGCAGCGTAAAAAGGGGTGATTCACCCCTCCACTTT
CASSVKRGDSPLHF
>TRBJ2-7|TRBV7-9|-|many
TGTGCCAGCAGCTTAAGAGCCTACGAGCAGTACTTC
CASSLRAYEQYF
>TRBJ1-3|TRBV6-5|-|-
TGTGCCAGCAGTTACTCCGGACGTTGGGGTGGAAACACCATATATTTT
CASSYSGRWGGNTIYF
>TRBJ1-3|TRBV5-1|-|-
TGCGCCAGCAGCTTGGGGTCTGGAAACACCATATATTTT
CASSLGSGNTIYF
>TRBJ1-1|TRBV9|TRBD1|once
TGTGCCAGCAGCCTCCGACAGGGGAGCACTGAAGCTTTCTTT
CASSLRQGSTEAFF
>TRBJ2-3|TRBV7-2|-|-
TGTGCCAGCAGCCATATGCGGGATACGCAGTATTTT
CASSHMRDTQYF
>TRBJ2-3|TRBV11-2|TRBD2|many
TGTGCCAGCAGCTCTGGACTAGCTAGCACAGATACGCAGTATTTT
CASSSGLASTDTQYF
>TRBJ1-5|TRBV30|-|many
TGTGCCTGGAGTGTATCCCCCAGAAATCAGCCCCAGCATTTT
CAWSVSPRNQPQHF
>TRBJ1-5|TRBV12-3/TRBV12-4|-|-
TGTGCCAGCAGTCCTAGTTTCAATCAGCCCCAGCATTTT
CASSPSFNQPQHF
>TRBJ1-2|TRBV4-3|-|many
TGCGCCAGCAGCCAAGGGTTACCGAGGAGGTATGGCTACACCTTC
CASSQGLPRRYGYTF
>TRBJ2-7|TRBV10-3|TRBD1|medium-sized
TGTGCCGTCACGGGGGACAGGGTCACGGACGAGCAGTACTTC
CAVTGDRVTDEQYF
>TRBJ2-7|TRBV20-1|-|few
TGCAGTGCCGGGCTGGCTCCCCCGGGATCGTCTGGGGAGCAGTACTTC
CSAGLAPPGSSGEQYF
>TRBJ2-5|TRBV20-1|TRBD1|many
TGCAGTGCTGGACAGGGACAACGAGGGACCCAGTACTTC
CSAGQGQRGTQYF
>TRBJ2-4|TRBV7-2|TRBD2|-
TGTGCCAGCAGCCCCTCCGGGACTAGCGGGGGGCCACTAGCCAAAAACATTCAGTACTTC
CASSPSGTSGGPLAKNIQYF
>TRBJ2-3|TRBV7-2|-|few
TGTGCCAGCAGCCAACCTCACACAGATACGCAGTATTTT
CASSQPHTDTQYF
>TRBJ2-3|TRBV14|-|-
TGTGCCAGCAGCCCCTTCTGGGGAGATACGCAGTATTTT
CASSPFWGDTQYF
>TRBJ2-5|TRBV7-2|TRBD2|many
TGTGCCAGCAGCTTAGTTTCGACTAGCGGCGAGACCCAGTACTTC
CASSLVSTSGETQYF
>TRBJ2-3|TRBV3-1|TRBD1|many
TGTGCCAGCACCCCCAGGGGGACAGATACGCAGTATTTT
CASTPRGTDTQYF
>TRBJ2-7|TRBV6-2/TRBV6-3|-|-
TGTGCCAGCAGAGTGACGGGGGTAAGCTCCTACGAGCAGTACTTC
CASRVTGVSSYEQYF
>TRBJ2-7|TRBV3-1|-|many
TGTGCCAGCAGCCCAGGACCCTACGAGCAGTACTTC
CASSPGPYEQYF
>TRBJ2-3|TRBV7-6|-|-
TGTGCCAGCAGCTCGCAACCCTCGGGGGCCCTCACAGATACGCAGTATTTT
CASSSQPSGALTDTQYF
>TRBJ1-1|TRBV6-5|-|few
TGTGCCAGCAGCCAGGGACGGTGGAACACTGAAGCTTTCTTT
CASSQGRWNTEAFF
>TRBJ2-3|TRBV27|-|few
TGTGCCAGCAGTTTAGTGTCGGGGACAAATACGCAGTATTTT
CASSLVSGTNTQYF
>TRBJ2-3|TRBV2|-|many
TGTGCCAGCACCCGGGCGCGGGGGCCCCCGACAGATACGCAGTATTTT
CASTRARGPPTDTQYF
>TRBJ2-3|TRBV9|-|many
TGTGCCAGCAGCGTAGCTCAAGATACGCAGTATTTT
CASSVAQDTQYF
>TRBJ2-7|TRBV6-2/TRBV6-3|-|few
TGTGCCAGCAGTTACGGTATGGGGGACTACGAGCAGTACTTC
CASSYGMGDYEQYF
>TRBJ2-1|TRBV18|-|few
TGTGCCAGCTCACCCGGACGGAGAAATGAGCAGTTCTTC
CASSPGRRNEQFF
>TRBJ2-5|TRBV27|-|many
TGTGCCAGCAGTTTGCGCGGGGAGACCCAGTACTTC
CASSLRGETQYF
>TRBJ2-1|TRBV29-1|-|many
TGCAGCGTTGTTGGCCAAGAGGGGAACAATGAGCAGTTCTTC
CSVVGQEGNNEQFF
>TRBJ1-1|TRBV3-1|-|few
TGTGCCAGCTCGGAGGGATGGGGCGCGGCTGAAGCTTTCTTT
CASSEGWGAAEAFF